This T cell receptor (beta chain) emerged from a study of T cells of healthy individuals. TCRdb re-called the 5' RACE reads with MiXCR, one entry per CDR3 protein. The sample shows tens of thousands of distinct CDR3 sequences, roughly 14% of them seen only once. The CDR3 sequence is 15 residues long. Germline V lookup: CDR1 KGHDR, CDR2 SFDVKD. The ends were cut back, 4 bases at V and 4 bases at J, with 14 bases in the middle. This TCR came from a human donor in good health. This sequence joins TRBV24-1 and TRBJ2-3; TRBD2 might be the D (6 bases). Written as DNA, the CDR3 is TGTGCCACCAGTGAAGGGCTAGCGAACTCAGATACGCAGTATTTT. This translates into CATSEGLANSDTQYF.